Listed below are T cell receptor beta chains from one sample, sequenced in a study of beta chain features in type 1 diabetes. The repertoire was sequenced with immunoSEQ multiplex PCR; TCRdb's copy has only in-frame clones and lacks some. The data contain 110,000 to 150,000 clones, over 8% of them singletons. The source material was central memory CD4+ T cells from blood. The source of these receptors is a woman aged 40 to 50 in good health. Each CDR3 is given with its conserved first and last residue. The D gene is left open where the match is weak.

V gene	D gene	CDR3 protein
TRBV6-5	TRBD2	CASSQRSGSWETQYF
TRBV9	TRBD1	CASSEGGLRQPQHF
TRBV6-1	NA	CASRTGWNYTF
TRBV6-5	NA	CASSRKPSTDTQYF
TRBV9	NA	CASSVDGYSPLHF
TRBV6-1	NA	CASRLDSKEQFF
TRBV10-3	NA	CAISDLRWGYTF
TRBV6-5	TRBD1	CASRDRAHQETQYF
TRBV2	TRBD2	CASSEAGTSAYEQYF
TRBV4-1	TRBD2	CASSGGGNQETQYF
TRBV15	NA	CATSRDRTEAFF
TRBV20-1	NA	CSARTRGKEFF
TRBV2	NA	CASSAALAPNIQYF
TRBV5-1	TRBD1	CASSLQQGASSPLHF
TRBV21-1	NA	CASRPDRPNNSPLHF
TRBV18	NA	CASSESSYNSPLHF
TRBV5-8	NA	CASSRPDGTYEQYF
TRBV11-2	NA	CASSLDSTYEQYF
TRBV25-1	TRBD1	CASSELGQPAYGYTF
TRBV5-4	NA	CASSLAGGPDYGYTF